One and the same sample provided the 7 T cell receptor beta chains below, sequenced in a study of cytomegalovirus exposure and HLA in healthy donors. PCR employed 60 Vbeta and 13 Jbeta primers. The data were produced by immunoSEQ multiplex PCR, yet TCRdb's version contains in-frame clones alone and is incomplete. Of about 160,000 clones listed, 70% to 90% are singletons. Sequenced material: PBMCs. The receptors shown here come from a man aged 18-30 years in good health and CMV-seropositive.

This clone has only one observation. The chain recombines TRBV6-4 with TRBJ2-2; D is unresolved. Germline CDR1 and CDR2: MRHNA and SNTAGT. V was trimmed by 1 base and J by 2 bases, leaving 14 bases between them. The CDR3 runs to 17 residues. For the CDR3, the DNA is TGTGCCAGCAGTGACTACCCCGCAGGCCCCAACACCGGGGAGCTGTTTTTT. Protein product: CASSDYPAGPNTGELFF.

The chain links TRBV2 to TRBJ1-1, with 8 bases fitting TRBD1. After removal of 6 bases from V and 4 bases from J, the junction contained 4 bases not matched to a gene. There are 13 residues in the CDR3. Germline V gene data show CDR1 as SNHLY and CDR2 as FYNNEI. This CDR3 reads CASREDRVTEAFF. CDR3 DNA sequence: TGTGCCAGCAGGGAGGACAGGGTCACTGAAGCTTTCTTT.

The genes are TRBV6-5 and TRBJ2-7, with 8 bases lining up with TRBD2. This CDR3 is 15 amino acids long. With V trimmed by 2 bases and J by 3 bases, 6 bases remained unmatched. Germline CDR1 MNHEY, CDR2 SVGAGI. The CDR3 DNA is TGTGCCAGCAGTTACCGGGTAGCGGGGAACTACGAGCAGTACTTC. It translates to CASSYRVAGNYEQYF.

J is TRBJ1-5 and V is TRBV6-5; D uncertain. This CDR3 comprises 14 residues. With 5 bases removed from V and 0 bases from J, the gap between germline ends came to 8 bases. CDR1 is MNHEY and CDR2 is SVGAGI in the germline V gene. This CDR3 reads CASSPTGSNQPQHF. CDR3 DNA: TGTGCCAGCAGTCCGACGGGTAGCAATCAGCCCCAGCATTTT.

This clone was detected only a few times. The V and J genes are TRBV19 and TRBJ1-2, with 7 bases fitting TRBD1. The length of the CDR3 is 14 residues. The J segment lost 4 bases and the V segment lost 5 bases, leaving 7 bases of the junction unmatched. Germline CDR1 LNHDA, CDR2 SQIVND (reference sequence). CDR3 region: CASSPGQTGYGYTF. The CDR3 DNA is TGTGCCAGTAGTCCGGGACAGACCGGCTATGGCTACACCTTC.

This chain uses TRBV7-6 with TRBJ2-7; 13 bases map to TRBD2. Germline CDR1 is SGHVS and CDR2 is FNYEAQ. The V gene end was trimmed by 2 bases and the J gene end by 6 bases; junction bases not matched to a gene: 10. The CDR3 totals 17 residues. CDR3 protein: CASSLIGTSGASGEQYF. The CDR3 nucleotides are TGTGCCAGCAGCTTAATAGGGACTAGCGGGGCGAGCGGCGAGCAGTACTTC.

This clone was counted only a few times. The chain carries TRBV7-9 and TRBJ1-2, with 7 nucleotides matching TRBD1. There are 15 residues in the CDR3. Per germline, CDR1 SEHNR and CDR2 FQNEAQ (reference sequence). The J segment lost 3 bases and the V segment lost 5 bases, leaving 9 bases of the junction unmatched. The CDR3 bases are TGTGCCAGCAGCCTCGGCCAGGGACAGTACTATGGCTACACCTTC. Its translation: CASSLGQGQYYGYTF.